These 12 T cell receptor beta chains came from one sample sequenced in a study of T cells in Graves' hyperthyroidism and ophthalmopathy. TCR beta CDR3 sequences were amplified from RNA transcripts. TCR CDR3 underwent first-round RT-PCR with the HTBI primer set. TCRdb recomputed calls from the multiplex PCR reads with MiXCR, one row per CDR3 protein. The profile shows about 560,000 distinct CDR3 sequences, about a sixth of them singletons. Sequenced input: blood. The source of these receptors is a woman aged 18-30 years with Graves' hyperthyroidism.

There are many counts of this clonotype. The chain links TRBV7-2 to TRBJ2-7; 12 bases match TRBD2. Trimming cost V 2 bases and J 7 bases; bases outside gene matches: 6. The CDR3 is 15 residues long. Germline lookup yields CDR1 SGHTA and CDR2 FQGNSA. CDR3 coding DNA: TGTGCCAGCAGCTTATATCTAGCGGGAGGGGGTGAGCAGTACTTC. Its protein product is CASSLYLAGGGEQYF.

This chain links TRBV10-3 with TRBJ1-5, with D tentatively TRBD1 (5 bases). Germline loops: CDR1 ENHRY, CDR2 SYGVKD. Trimming cost V 0 bases and J 3 bases, with 12 bases left between them. CDR3 length: 16 residues. As DNA, the CDR3 is TGTGCCATCAGTGAGTCATCCCCAGGGACCAATCAGCCCCAGCATTTT. Its translation: CAISESSPGTNQPQHF.

This clonotype was seen only a few times. This chain connects TRBV18 to TRBJ2-1; TRBD2 aligns across 7 bases. The V segment lost 6 bases and the J segment 6 bases; nucleotides outside the gene matches: 5. This CDR3 contains 13 residues. The V gene's germline CDR1 is KGHSH and CDR2 LQKENI. The CDR3 region has the DNA TGTGCCAGCTCCCGGCGGGAGAGCAATGAGCAGTTCTTC. Its translation is CASSRRESNEQFF.

CDR3 nucleotides: TGTGCCAGCAGCTCGGGACTAGCGGGAGGGCCGACCTACAATGAGCAGTTCTTC. Translation: CASSSGLAGGPTYNEQFF. The chain employs TRBV7-9 and TRBJ2-1; 16 nucleotides align to TRBD2. CDR3 size: 18 residues. Germline assignment: CDR1 SEHNR and CDR2 FQNEAQ (reference sequence). With 4 bases clipped from V and 2 bases from J, the junction kept 5 bases outside the gene matches.

The V and J genes are TRBV30 and TRBJ2-1; TRBD1 agrees at 12 bases. The CDR3 is 16 residues long. V was pared by 3 bases and J by 8 bases, with 11 bases of the junction left unmatched. Looked up from germline, CDR1 is GTSNPN and CDR2 is SVGIG (reference sequence). The CDR3 DNA sequence: TGTGCCTGGAGCCTATCCGGGACAGGGGGCTTGGATGAGCAGTTCTTC. Its translation is CAWSLSGTGGLDEQFF.

The CDR3 reads CASSTPARSSYNSPLHF. As DNA, the CDR3 is TGTGCCAGTAGTACCCCTGCGAGGAGCTCCTATAATTCACCCCTCCACTTT. J is TRBJ1-6 and V is TRBV19; D gene unclear. CDR1 and CDR2 (germline): LNHDA, SQIVND (reference sequence). V was shortened by 4 bases and J by 0 bases, with 13 bases between the two germline ends. This CDR3 is built from 17 residues. Supplemented by reference TRBV19 and TRBJ1-6, the full variable domain reads DGGITQSPKYLFRKEGQNVTLSCEQNLNHDAMYWYRQDPGQGLRLIYYSQIVNDFQKGDIAEGYSVSREKKESFPLTVTSAQKNPTAFYLCASSTPARSSYNSPLHFGNGTRLTVT.

This clonotype was found many times. The chain employs TRBV6-5 and TRBJ2-7; 10 nucleotides line up with TRBD1. Germline V CDR1 and CDR2: MNHEY, SVGAGI. This CDR3 has 14 amino acids. The V and J ends lost 2 bases and 6 bases, in that order; junction bases with no gene match: 4. The CDR3 nucleotides are TGTGCCAGCAGTTACGCCGGGACAGGGGTCGAGCAGTACTTC. Translating gives CASSYAGTGVEQYF.

Many counts were recorded for this clonotype. V is TRBV18 and J is TRBJ1-1; D is ambiguous. Germline V CDR1 and CDR2: KGHSH, LQKENI. The CDR3 has 14 amino acids. The V and J ends lost 2 bases and 4 bases respectively, with 11 bases between them. CDR3 amino acids: CASSPEVSGTEAFF. For the CDR3, the DNA is TGTGCCAGCTCACCAGAAGTGAGCGGCACTGAAGCTTTCTTT.

The V call is TRBV11-2, the J call TRBJ1-2; 9 bases map to TRBD1. V was pared by 2 bases and J by 12 bases, with 16 bases of the junction left unmatched. CDR1 SGHAT and CDR2 FQNNGV come from the germline V gene. The CDR3 sequence is 16 residues long. The CDR3 DNA follows: TGTGCCAGCAGCTTAACCATGACCGGGACAGGGTTTATTCACACCTTC. As protein: CASSLTMTGTGFIHTF.

Regarding this clonotype: This sequence may be a read error, since a much larger clone differs from it by one base. V is TRBV7-2 and J is TRBJ1-4; 9 nucleotides align to TRBD1. In germline, CDR1 is SGHTA, CDR2 FQGNSA. This CDR3 is built from 15 residues. CDR3 DNA: TGTGCCAGCAGCTTAGCGGGGACAGGGAATGAAAAACTGCTTTTT. It encodes CASSLAGTGNEKLLF.

This clonotype was found a few times. The chain couples TRBV27 to TRBJ2-7, with D perhaps being TRBD1 or TRBD2 (5 bases each). The CDR3 spans 13 residues. V was pared by 3 bases and J by 3 bases, with 9 bases between. Germline lookup yields CDR1 MNHEY and CDR2 SMNVEV (reference sequence). CDR3 in amino acids: CASSFRAGYEQYF. Here the CDR3 DNA reads TGTGCCAGCAGTTTCAGGGCGGGCTACGAGCAGTACTTC.

The chain joins TRBV4-3 to TRBJ2-3, with TRBD2 matching 8 bases. With V trimmed by 0 bases and J by 3 bases, 5 bases remained unmatched. This CDR3 has 16 residues. CDR1 is LGHNA and CDR2 is YSLEER in the germline V gene. For the CDR3, the DNA is TGCGCCAGCAGCCAAGATAAGGCGGGGGGTACAGATACGCAGTATTTT. This encodes CASSQDKAGGTDTQYF.